The 20 T cell receptor beta chains in this list originate from one sample, sequenced in a study of cytomegalovirus exposure and HLA in healthy donors. PCR employed 60 Vbeta and 13 Jbeta primers. The assay was immunoSEQ multiplex PCR, and TCRdb's table has in-frame clones only and misses some. This table holds hundreds of thousands of clones, around four fifths found once. The specimen was PBMCs. These receptors were obtained from a male donor in good health and CMV-seronegative.

V is TRBV2 and J is TRBJ2-1; no firm D call. From germline, CDR1 is SNHLY and CDR2 FYNNEI. This CDR3 has 17 residues. V lost 5 bases and J 5 bases, leaving 22 bases between the germline ends. DNA for the CDR3: TGTGCCAGCAGTCCCCATACTCAAGATCTAGGCGACAATGAGCAGTTCTTC. Translating it yields CASSPHTQDLGDNEQFF.

This clone was seen more than once but under ten times. V usage is TRBV5-1 and J usage is TRBJ2-1, with 7 nucleotides matching TRBD1. CDR1 is SGHRS, CDR2 YFSETQ, per germline. The CDR3 consists of 16 residues. With V trimmed by 4 bases and J by 0 bases, 7 bases remained unmatched. DNA of the CDR3: TGCGCCAGCAGCCGAATTGGGACAGTCTCCTACAATGAGCAGTTCTTC. Its protein is CASSRIGTVSYNEQFF.

The rearrangement joins TRBV15 to TRBJ2-5, with a possible D match to TRBD1 (6 bases). The germline V gene encodes CDR1 LNHNV and CDR2 YYDKDF (reference sequence). The CDR3 consists of 15 residues. The V end lost 0 bases, the J end lost 5 bases, and 13 bases lay between the germline ends. Here the CDR3 reads CATSREAGDEETQYF. The CDR3 DNA follows: TGTGCCACCAGCAGAGAGGCAGGGGATGAGGAGACCCAGTACTTC.

CDR3 bases: TGTGCCAGCAGCTTTGCCCCGGGCTCCTACGAGCAGTACTTC. It is translated as CASSFAPGSYEQYF. The chain employs TRBV11-3 and TRBJ2-7; D gene unclear. Trimming left V 3 bases short and J 0 bases short, with 9 bases between. The CDR3 loop spans 14 amino acids. CDR1 and CDR2 from the germline V gene are SGHNT and YENEEA.

This clone was detected once. The chain recombines TRBV5-1 with TRBJ2-5; D perhaps matches TRBD2 (6 bases). The V and J ends lost 0 bases and 5 bases respectively, with 23 bases between them. Germline V CDR1 and CDR2: SGHRS, YFSETQ. This CDR3 comprises 18 residues. The CDR3 nucleotides are TGCGCCAGCAGCTTGGCCAGCTCCGGGGGAGTGGGCGCGGAGACCCAGTACTTC. This sequence encodes CASSLASSGGVGAETQYF.

The V call is TRBV11-1, the J call TRBJ2-3; D may be TRBD2 (5 bases). V dropped 5 bases and J dropped 1 base, with 13 bases sitting between them. This CDR3 comprises 15 residues. Germline V CDR1 and CDR2: SGHAT, FQDESV (reference sequence). For the CDR3, the DNA is TGTGCCAGCAGCCTGGTTAGCGCCGGCACAGATACGCAGTATTTT. Protein product: CASSLVSAGTDTQYF.

CDR3 coding DNA: TGTGCCAGCAGTGATAACCCTAGCGGGAGCCACTCCTATTACAATGAGCAGTTCTTC. Translated: CASSDNPSGSHSYYNEQFF. The chain recombines TRBV2 with TRBJ2-1, with 10 bases matching TRBD2. V lost 3 bases, J lost 4 bases, and 15 bases stayed unmatched. The germline V gene has CDR1 SNHLY and CDR2 FYNNEI. This CDR3 comprises 19 residues.

This rearrangement joins TRBV11-3 to TRBJ2-7; 12 bases are a match to TRBD2. This CDR3 region has 16 residues. Unmatched junction bases numbered 8, after V lost 4 bases and J lost 4 bases. Germline values: CDR1 SGHNT, CDR2 YENEEA. The CDR3: CASSSSLAGGPYEQYF. DNA of the CDR3: TGTGCCAGCAGCTCAAGTCTAGCGGGAGGGCCATACGAGCAGTACTTC. Full variable domain (missing parts from reference TRBV11-3 and TRBJ2-7): EAGVVQSPRYKIIEKKQPVAFWCNPISGHNTLYWYLQNLGQGPELLIRYENEEAVDDSQLPKDRFSAERLKGVDSTLKIQPAELGDSAVYLCASSSSLAGGPYEQYFGPGTRLTVT.

This clone was observed a single time. V and J are TRBV29-1 and TRBJ2-1, with 14 nucleotides matching TRBD2. Germline trimming cut 7 bases from V and 8 bases from J; bases unmatched to any gene: 13. CDR1 is SQVTM, CDR2 ANQGSEA, per germline. The CDR3 contains 16 residues. CDR3 bases: TGCAGCGCGGACCTCACGACTAGCGGGAGGGAGGATGAGCAGTTCTTC. Translation gives CSADLTTSGREDEQFF.

CDR3 loop: CASSLILAGNEQYF. The CDR3 DNA follows: TGTGCCAGCAGCTTAATACTAGCGGGAAACGAGCAGTACTTC. This sequence joins TRBV7-6 and TRBJ2-7, with 10 bases aligning to TRBD2. After removal of 2 bases from V and 5 bases from J, the junction contained 3 bases not matched to a gene. Germline assignment: CDR1 SGHVS and CDR2 FNYEAQ. CDR3 length equals 14 residues.

This rearrangement joins TRBV7-9 to TRBJ2-7, with D perhaps TRBD1 (6 bases). V shed 3 bases and J shed 1 base, with 13 bases lying between them. CDR1 is SEHNR and CDR2 is FQNEAQ in the germline V gene (reference sequence). The CDR3 is made up of 15 amino acids. CDR3 in amino acids: CASSFNPTGSYEQYF. CDR3 sequence (DNA): TGTGCCAGCAGCTTTAACCCTACAGGGTCCTACGAGCAGTACTTC.

The chain carries TRBV11-2 and TRBJ2-5; D unclear. Germline loops: CDR1 SGHAT, CDR2 FQNNGV. Trimming left V 2 bases short and J 3 bases short, with 10 bases between. This CDR3 is built from 14 residues. CDR3 sequence: CASSLFSAKETQYF. As DNA, the CDR3 is TGTGCCAGCAGCTTATTTTCAGCGAAAGAGACCCAGTACTTC.

This chain connects TRBV7-8 to TRBJ2-3; 7 nucleotides agree with TRBD2. The ends lost 2 bases at V and 3 bases at J; junction bases unmatched: 23. Germline CDR1 SGHVS, CDR2 FQNEAQ. This CDR3 is built from 21 residues. CDR3 DNA: TGTGCCAGCAGCTTAAGTTTCAGCACCTCTTTTGGCGGGAGTCCGACAGATACGCAGTATTTT. This sequence encodes CASSLSFSTSFGGSPTDTQYF.

The V gene is TRBV19, the J gene TRBJ2-2; D gene unclear. CDR1 and CDR2 from the germline V gene are LNHDA and SQIVND (reference sequence). The CDR3 runs 14 residues. V lost 3 bases, J lost 4 bases, and 9 bases lay in between. The CDR3 spells CASSILRATGELFF. The CDR3, as DNA: TGTGCCAGTAGTATCTTAAGAGCCACCGGGGAGCTGTTTTTT.

The V call is TRBV19, the J call TRBJ1-1; the D is unclear. Germline CDR1 and CDR2: LNHDA and SQIVND (reference sequence). CDR3 length: 14 amino acids. V was pared by 1 base and J by 1 base, with 7 bases between. CDR3 sequence: CASSIGLSNTEAFF. The CDR3 nucleotides read TGTGCCAGTAGTATAGGGCTTTCGAACACTGAAGCTTTCTTT.

There are a few counts of this clone. The V and J genes are TRBV5-5 and TRBJ2-4, with D maybe TRBD1 (5 bases). Trimming shortened V by 3 bases and J by 3 bases, and 22 bases separated the two germline ends. Germline values: CDR1 SGHKS, CDR2 YYEKEE (reference sequence). The CDR3 runs 18 residues. The CDR3 reads CASSWATQGQMGKNIQYF. CDR3 sequence (DNA): TGTGCCAGCAGCTGGGCTACGCAGGGTCAAATGGGCAAAAACATTCAGTACTTC.

The chain couples TRBV28 to TRBJ2-1, with 8 nucleotides matching TRBD1. V trimming: 3 bases; J trimming: 2 bases; junction bases outside the gene matches: 3. The CDR3 runs 15 residues. The germline V gene encodes CDR1 MDHEN and CDR2 SYDVKM. DNA of the CDR3: TGTGCCAGCAGTTTGGACAGGGAGACCTACAATGAGCAGTTCTTC. Translating it yields CASSLDRETYNEQFF.

The chain combines TRBV7-8 with TRBJ2-7; 11 bases match TRBD1. The germline V gene encodes CDR1 SGHVS and CDR2 FQNEAQ. Trimming took 3 bases from V and 1 from J; bases not matched to a gene: 2. CDR3 size: 15 residues. The CDR3 is CASSLGQGVSYEQYF. The CDR3 region has the DNA TGTGCCAGCAGCTTGGGACAGGGGGTTTCCTACGAGCAGTACTTC.

The chain links TRBV6-5 to TRBJ1-5, with a weak D call TRBD1 (6 bases). Trimming took off 6 bases at V and 6 bases at J, with 15 bases between the two ends. The CDR3 spans 14 residues. The germline gives CDR1 MNHEY, CDR2 SVGAGI. CDR3: CASRPGQTFQPQHF. CDR3 nucleotide sequence: TGTGCCAGCAGACCCGGACAGACATTTCAGCCCCAGCATTTT.

This rearrangement joins TRBV10-2 to TRBJ2-5, with D uncertain. With 10 bases removed from V and 2 bases from J, the gap between germline ends came to 20 bases. The CDR3 extends over 15 amino acids. Germline assignment: CDR1 WSHSY and CDR2 SAAADI. The CDR3 DNA reads TGCGCCACCCGCCAATTGCGAAGCTCTCAAGAGACCCAGTACTTC. It translates to CATRQLRSSQETQYF.